Following are 13 T cell receptor beta chains from one sample sequenced in a study of T-cell reconstitution after alpha-beta-depleted transplantation in children. TCRbeta library construction was performed incorporating unique molecular identifiers. Each CDR3 protein is one row after TCRdb ran MiXCR on the PCR reads. The sample consists of fewer than 700,000 distinct CDR3 sequences, 23% of them appearing once. The specimen comprised PBMCs, mostly from graft donor cells, sampled 360 days after TCRalphabeta/CD19-depleted stem cell transplant. These receptors originate from a boy in the first two years of life who had a stem cell transplant for acute myeloid leukemia, so the T cells may come from the graft donor.

V usage is TRBV20-1 and J usage is TRBJ2-5, with 12 bases identical to TRBD1. In germline, CDR1 is DFQATT, CDR2 SNEGSKA (reference sequence). V was clipped by 4 bases and J by 4 bases; unmatched bases: 4. The CDR3 covers 14 residues. Here the CDR3 reads CSATPGQGAETQYF. The CDR3 bases are TGCAGTGCTACCCCGGGACAGGGGGCAGAGACCCAGTACTTC.

The V and J genes are TRBV3-1 and TRBJ1-2; tentative D call: TRBD1 (5 bases). The CDR3 spans 14 residues. Germline CDR1 and CDR2: LGHDT and YNNKEL (reference sequence). V lost 5 bases and J lost 4, with 14 bases in between. The CDR3 here is CASSTAAGRYGYTF. The CDR3 nucleotides are TGTGCCAGCAGCACGGCGGCAGGGCGCTATGGCTACACCTTC.

This clonotype was seen only a few times. The rearrangement joins TRBV28 to TRBJ2-3; 8 bases line up with TRBD2. V lost 1 base to trimming and J lost 6 bases; unmatched junction nucleotides: 9. Germline assignment: CDR1 MDHEN and CDR2 SYDVKM. The CDR3 contains 16 residues. The CDR3 protein is CASSLFVAGGRDTQYF. The CDR3 region has the DNA TGTGCCAGCAGTTTATTTGTGGCGGGGGGTCGGGATACGCAGTATTTT.

This clonotype was counted many times. The rearrangement links TRBV28 to TRBJ2-1; 7 nucleotides line up with TRBD1. Germline loops: CDR1 MDHEN, CDR2 SYDVKM. The V gene end was trimmed by 6 bases and the J gene end by 2 bases; junction bases not matched to a gene: 7. This CDR3 contains 15 residues. CDR3 DNA: TGTGCCAGCAGCCTCCCCACAGGGGCCTACAATGAGCAGTTCTTC. This codes for CASSLPTGAYNEQFF.

The chain employs TRBV28 and TRBJ2-7; D is perhaps TRBD1 or TRBD2 (5 bases each). The CDR3 runs 14 residues. V was pared by 5 bases and J by 3 bases, with 14 bases between. The V gene's germline CDR1 is MDHEN and CDR2 SYDVKM. The CDR3, as DNA: TGTGCCAGCAGTAACCGGGACGGATACTACGAGCAGTACGTC. Translating it yields CASSNRDGYYEQYV.

The chain couples TRBV6-5 to TRBJ2-5; D uncertain. Germline lookup yields CDR1 MNHEY and CDR2 SVGAGI. The V end lost 8 bases, the J end lost 5 bases, and 15 bases lay between the germline ends. The CDR3 is 13 amino acids. The CDR3 DNA reads TGTGCCAGCCGTTCCTATGCTTCGGAGACCCAGTACTTC. As protein: CASRSYASETQYF.

The count of this clonotype is one. The chain uses TRBV24-1 and TRBJ2-4; D is uncertain. This CDR3 is built from 15 residues. The V and J ends lost 3 bases and 5 bases respectively, with 13 bases between them. CDR1 KGHDR and CDR2 SFDVKD come from the germline V gene. CDR3 in DNA: TGTGCCACCAGTGATGGGCGCCTCGGACAAAACATTCAGTACTTC. Amino acids: CATSDGRLGQNIQYF.

This clonotype was found a few times. V and J are TRBV6-1 and TRBJ2-5, with no clear D. This CDR3 spans 13 amino acids. The germline V gene has CDR1 MNHNS and CDR2 SASEGT. V gave up 3 bases and J gave up 5 bases, with 10 bases separating them. The CDR3 DNA sequence: TGTGCCAGCAGTGACTGGACGAGGGAGACCCAGTACTTC. Translated: CASSDWTRETQYF.

This chain uses TRBV6-1 with TRBJ1-5; 8 bases agree with TRBD1. Germline trimming cut 4 bases from V and 2 bases from J; bases unmatched to any gene: 4. The CDR3 loop spans 15 amino acids. Germline CDR1 reads MNHNS; CDR2 reads SASEGT. CDR3 DNA: TGTGCCAGCAGTGTCGGACAGGGCGGCAATCAGCCCCAGCATTTT. This codes for CASSVGQGGNQPQHF.

The chain combines TRBV20-1 with TRBJ1-6, with 9 bases identical to TRBD1. V lost 5 bases and J lost 7; bases outside the gene matches: 3. The length of the CDR3 is 13 residues. The germline CDR1 and CDR2 sequences are DFQATT and SNEGSKA (reference sequence). The CDR3 nucleotides read TGCAGTGCTCTGGGACAGGGAAATTCACCCCTCCACTTT. As protein: CSALGQGNSPLHF.

V usage is TRBV20-1 and J usage is TRBJ2-6, with 8 bases fitting TRBD1. This CDR3 is built from 15 residues. With V trimmed by 5 bases and J by 4 bases, 7 bases remained unmatched. From germline, CDR1 is DFQATT and CDR2 SNEGSKA (reference sequence). CDR3 amino acids: CSAQQGETGANVLTF. For the CDR3, the DNA is TGCAGTGCTCAACAGGGGGAGACGGGGGCCAACGTCCTGACTTTC.

This clonotype showed up just a few times. This chain uses TRBV21-1 with TRBJ2-1. TRBV21-1 is flagged as a pseudogene. CDR3 length equals 12 residues. As DNA, the CDR3 is TGTGCCAGCAGCAAAGCGGAAGATGAGCAGTTCTTC. Protein sequence: CASSKAEDEQFF.

The chain has TRBV10-3 and TRBJ2-1; 7 positions agree with TRBD1. Germline lookup yields CDR1 ENHRY and CDR2 SYGVKD. The junction had 6 bases not matched to a gene; V was cut back by 0 bases and J by 1 base. The CDR3 is 17 residues long. This chain's CDR3 is CAISESFDRVSYNEQFF. The CDR3 region has the DNA TGTGCCATCAGTGAGTCGTTTGACAGGGTTTCCTACAATGAGCAGTTCTTC.